What follows are 22 T cell receptor beta chains derived from one specimen sequenced in a study of cytomegalovirus exposure and HLA in healthy donors. PCR primers comprised 60 Vbeta and 13 Jbeta primers. Sequencing used immunoSEQ multiplex PCR; TCRdb keeps in-frame clones, though not all of them. This sample has over 150,000 clones, with about 80% found just once. Source material: PBMCs. The receptors derive from a man aged 18 to 30 in good health and CMV-seronegative.

V and J are TRBV2 and TRBJ2-5, with TRBD1 identical over 8 bases. Germline assignment: CDR1 SNHLY and CDR2 FYNNEI. V lost 6 bases and J lost 10; bases outside the gene matches: 10. The CDR3 has 13 amino acids. The CDR3 DNA sequence: TGTGCCAGCAGGGGAGACAGGGGAGGACACCAGTACTTC. Translated: CASRGDRGGHQYF.

The genes are TRBV19 and TRBJ2-3; D is unresolved. This CDR3 has 15 amino acids. The germline gives CDR1 LNHDA, CDR2 SQIVND (reference sequence). V shed 6 bases and J shed 1 base, with 14 bases lying between them. CDR3 bases: TGTGCCAGTAGCCTAAATAGCTGGGGCACAGATACGCAGTATTTT. It codes for CASSLNSWGTDTQYF.

V and J are TRBV28 and TRBJ2-1; 8 nucleotides agree with TRBD1. V lost 4 bases to trimming and J lost 10 bases; unmatched junction nucleotides: 3. Germline V gene sequence: CDR1 MDHEN, CDR2 SYDVKM. The CDR3 contains 12 residues. This CDR3 reads CASSSNRGEQFF. Here the CDR3 DNA reads TGTGCCAGCAGTTCGAACAGGGGGGAGCAGTTCTTC.

This chain links TRBV2 with TRBJ2-1; 8 bases agree with TRBD2. In germline, CDR1 is SNHLY, CDR2 FYNNEI. This CDR3 spans 14 amino acids. J gave up 4 bases and V 3 bases, and 2 bases lay outside the gene matches. CDR3 sequence: CASSERGVYNEQFF. As DNA, the CDR3 is TGTGCCAGCAGTGAGCGGGGGGTATACAATGAGCAGTTCTTC.

This clone was recorded only once. The chain recombines TRBV6-1 with TRBJ2-7, with TRBD1 matching over 7 bases. CDR1 is MNHNS and CDR2 is SASEGT in the germline V gene. This CDR3 spans 15 amino acids. V lost 7 bases to trimming and J lost 2 bases; unmatched junction nucleotides: 11. CDR3 protein: CASKGTGQYAYEQYF. The CDR3 DNA reads TGTGCCAGCAAGGGAACGGGACAGTACGCCTACGAGCAGTACTTC.

The chain couples TRBV7-3 to TRBJ2-5, with TRBD2 matching over 8 bases. The CDR3 spans 15 residues. Germline CDR1 is SGHTA and CDR2 is FQGTGA. V gave up 2 bases and J gave up 5 bases; unmatched junction bases: 7. This CDR3 reads CASSLGGGTRETQYF. DNA of the CDR3: TGTGCCAGCAGCTTAGGCGGAGGGACTAGGGAGACCCAGTACTTC.

The chain couples TRBV7-8 to TRBJ1-4; maybe TRBD1 (5 bases). Trimming left V 6 bases short and J 11 bases short, with 19 bases between. This CDR3 has 14 amino acids. From germline, CDR1 is SGHVS and CDR2 FQNEAQ. The CDR3, as DNA: TGTGCCAGCAGGGGGCGGGGGGGGTCCGCCAAACTGTTTTTT. This encodes CASRGRGGSAKLFF.

This rearrangement joins TRBV29-1 to TRBJ1-5; no reliable D call. V dropped 5 bases and J dropped 6 bases, with 11 bases sitting between them. This CDR3 region has 12 residues. CDR1 is SQVTM, CDR2 ANQGSEA, per germline. The CDR3 bases are TGCAGCGTTTCCGGGGTGGGTCAGCCCCAGCATTTT. This encodes CSVSGVGQPQHF.

This clone was detected once. The rearrangement links TRBV9 to TRBJ2-1, with TRBD2 identical over 16 bases. This CDR3 is built from 17 residues. V lost 2 bases, J lost 7 bases, and 6 bases stayed unmatched. Germline V gene sequence: CDR1 SGDLS, CDR2 YYNGEE. The CDR3 DNA reads as TGTGCCAGCAGCGTGGGACTAGCGGGAGGGTGGGGGAATGAGCAGTTCTTC. Its protein is CASSVGLAGGWGNEQFF.

A few counts support this clone. The chain combines TRBV10-3 with TRBJ2-3, with 10 bases matching TRBD2. In germline, CDR1 is ENHRY, CDR2 SYGVKD. CDR3 size: 16 residues. V was clipped by 7 bases and J by 4 bases; unmatched bases: 11. The CDR3, as DNA: TGTGCCATCAACCTTCGAGCGGGAGGGCCCTCAGATACGCAGTATTTT. Encoded protein: CAINLRAGGPSDTQYF.

The V gene is TRBV5-4, the J gene TRBJ2-7; TRBD1 is a possible D gene (6 bases). V was trimmed by 0 bases and J by 5 bases, leaving 15 bases between them. CDR3 length: 15 residues. Germline V gene lookup returns CDR1 SGHNT and CDR2 YYREEE (reference sequence). CDR3 sequence (DNA): TGTGCCAGCAGCTTGGATCCCGGGAAGGGGGACGAGCAGTACTTC. Protein product: CASSLDPGKGDEQYF.

The chain is built from TRBV10-3 and TRBJ1-1, with TRBD1 identical over 9 bases. The V segment lost 5 bases and the J segment 0 bases; nucleotides outside the gene matches: 4. The CDR3 totals 15 residues. Per the germline V gene, CDR1 is ENHRY and CDR2 is SYGVKD. The CDR3 DNA follows: TGTGCCATCAGTTACAGGACAGGGGTGAACACTGAAGCTTTCTTT. Translating it yields CAISYRTGVNTEAFF.

The J gene is TRBJ2-1, the V gene TRBV19; 10 bases agree with TRBD1. Germline V CDR1 and CDR2: LNHDA, SQIVND (reference sequence). The V segment lost 6 bases and the J segment 3 bases; nucleotides outside the gene matches: 5. The CDR3 extends over 15 amino acids. CDR3 region: CASRKDRGVYNEQFF. CDR3 nucleotides: TGTGCCAGTAGAAAGGACAGGGGGGTCTACAATGAGCAGTTCTTC.

The chain combines TRBV5-4 with TRBJ2-1; D might be TRBD1 (5 bases). Trimming removed 2 bases from V and 9 bases from J, with 12 bases in between. The CDR3 length is 13 residues. Germline CDR1 reads SGHNT; CDR2 reads YYREEE (reference sequence). The CDR3 loop is CASSFPLRGEQFF. Here the CDR3 DNA reads TGTGCCAGCAGCTTTCCCCTTAGGGGTGAGCAGTTCTTC.

This rearrangement joins TRBV6-6 to TRBJ2-5, with 10 bases that match TRBD2. CDR1 is MNHNY, CDR2 SVGAGI, per germline (reference sequence). V trimming: 0 bases; J trimming: 5 bases; junction bases outside the gene matches: 0. The CDR3 covers 14 residues. In DNA form, the CDR3 reads TGTGCCAGCAGTTACTCGGGACTAGCGGAGACCCAGTACTTC. It yields the protein CASSYSGLAETQYF.

This chain uses TRBV7-6 with TRBJ1-6, with TRBD1 identical over 7 bases. Trimming took 4 bases from V and 7 from J; bases not matched to a gene: 7. The CDR3 is made up of 15 amino acids. Germline CDR1 reads SGHVS; CDR2 reads FNYEAQ. The CDR3 region has the DNA TGTGCCAGCAGCTCAGTGGACAGGTCAAATTCACCCCTCCACTTT. Its translation is CASSSVDRSNSPLHF. The full variable domain, rest sourced from reference TRBV7-6 and TRBJ1-6, is GAGVSQSPRYKVTKRGQDVALRCDPISGHVSLYWYRQALGQGPEFLTYFNYEAQQDKSGLPNDRFSAERPEGSISTLTIQRTEQRDSAMYRCASSSVDRSNSPLHFGNGTRLTVT.

This clone was counted between two and nine times. J is TRBJ2-7 and V is TRBV4-3, with TRBD1 matching 7 bases. This CDR3 is built from 14 residues. The germline V gene has CDR1 LGHNA and CDR2 YSLEER. V trimming: 5 bases; J trimming: 6 bases; junction bases outside the gene matches: 10. The CDR3 loop reads CASSYRDSPGEQYF. The DNA of the CDR3 is TGCGCCAGCAGCTACCGGGACAGTCCCGGCGAGCAGTACTTC.

This CDR3 is CASSVLWGQNNEKLFF. The CDR3 region has the DNA TGTGCCAGCAGCGTTCTGTGGGGGCAGAATAATGAAAAACTGTTTTTT. The chain couples TRBV2 to TRBJ1-4, with D perhaps matching TRBD1 (6 bases). The CDR3 extends over 16 amino acids. V was pared by 6 bases and J by 4 bases, with 18 bases between. CDR1 is SNHLY, CDR2 FYNNEI, per germline.

This chain links TRBV10-2 with TRBJ2-2; TRBD2 agrees at 11 bases. The germline CDR1 and CDR2 sequences are WSHSY and SAAADI. V lost 5 bases to trimming and J lost 7 bases; unmatched junction nucleotides: 9. CDR3 length: 16 amino acids. This CDR3 reads CASSTDRLAGNGELFF. As DNA, the CDR3 is TGCGCCAGCAGTACAGACAGACTAGCGGGAAACGGGGAGCTGTTTTTT.

This clone appeared a few times. The CDR3 protein is CASSKNGGGTGELFF. The DNA of the CDR3 is TGTGCCAGTAGTAAAAACGGTGGGGGGACCGGGGAGCTGTTTTTT. The gene calls are TRBV19 and TRBJ2-2, with a tentative D call TRBD2 (6 bases). This CDR3 comprises 15 residues. The V gene's germline CDR1 is LNHDA and CDR2 SQIVND (reference sequence). The ends were cut back, 4 bases at V and 5 bases at J, with 14 bases in the middle.

The chain combines TRBV28 with TRBJ1-1, with TRBD1 matching over 7 bases. CDR1 and CDR2 from the germline V gene are MDHEN and SYDVKM. V trimming: 2 bases; J trimming: 5 bases; junction bases outside the gene matches: 2. The CDR3 length is 13 residues. The CDR3 spells CASSLRGLTEAFF. In DNA, the CDR3 is TGTGCCAGCAGTTTAAGGGGGCTAACTGAAGCTTTCTTT.

V usage is TRBV5-1 and J usage is TRBJ2-3, with 8 bases lining up with TRBD2. The CDR3 is made up of 17 amino acids. Trimming cost V 4 bases and J 4 bases; bases outside gene matches: 14. Germline V CDR1 and CDR2: SGHRS, YFSETQ. For the CDR3, the DNA is TGCGCCAGCAGCCTGGGCCGCCAGGCGGGGGGATCAGATACGCAGTATTTT. Its translation: CASSLGRQAGGSDTQYF.